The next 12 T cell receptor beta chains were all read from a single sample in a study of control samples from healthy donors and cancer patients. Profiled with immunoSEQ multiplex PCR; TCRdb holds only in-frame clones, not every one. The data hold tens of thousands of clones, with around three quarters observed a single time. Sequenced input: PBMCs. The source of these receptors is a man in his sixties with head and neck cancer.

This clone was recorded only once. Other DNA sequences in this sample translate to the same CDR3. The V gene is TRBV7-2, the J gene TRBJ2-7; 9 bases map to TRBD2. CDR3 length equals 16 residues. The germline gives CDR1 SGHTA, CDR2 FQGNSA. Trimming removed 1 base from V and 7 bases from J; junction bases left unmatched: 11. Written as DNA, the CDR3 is TGTGCCAGCAGCTTAGAGGGGGGCGGGAGGGCCAGGGAGCAGTACTTC. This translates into CASSLEGGGRAREQYF. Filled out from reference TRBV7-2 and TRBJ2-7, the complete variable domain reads GAGVSQSPSNKVTEKGKDVELRCDPISGHTALYWYRQSLGQGLEFLIYFQGNSAPDKSGLPSDRFSAERTGGSVSTLTIQRTQQEDSAVYLCASSLEGGGRAREQYFGPGTRLTVT.

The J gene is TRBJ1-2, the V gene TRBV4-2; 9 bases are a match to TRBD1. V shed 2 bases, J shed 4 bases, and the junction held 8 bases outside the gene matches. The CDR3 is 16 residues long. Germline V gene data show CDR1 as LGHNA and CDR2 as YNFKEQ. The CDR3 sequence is CASSQRNRGRSYGYTF. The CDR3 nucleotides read TGTGCCAGCAGCCAACGAAACAGGGGGCGCAGCTATGGCTACACCTTC.

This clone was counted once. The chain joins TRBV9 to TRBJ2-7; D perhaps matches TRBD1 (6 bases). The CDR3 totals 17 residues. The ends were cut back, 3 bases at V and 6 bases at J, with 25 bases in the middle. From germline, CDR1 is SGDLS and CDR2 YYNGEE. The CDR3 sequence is CASSGGPFRLWLREQYF. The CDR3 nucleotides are TGTGCCAGCAGCGGGGGGCCCTTTCGTCTGTGGTTACGCGAGCAGTACTTC.

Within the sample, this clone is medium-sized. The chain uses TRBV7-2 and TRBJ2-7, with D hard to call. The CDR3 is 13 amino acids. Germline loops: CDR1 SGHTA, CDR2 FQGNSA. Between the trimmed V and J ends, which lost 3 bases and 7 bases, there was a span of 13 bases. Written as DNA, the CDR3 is TGTGCCAGCAGCTTCGGCTCCTGGGTTGAGCAGTACTTC. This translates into CASSFGSWVEQYF.

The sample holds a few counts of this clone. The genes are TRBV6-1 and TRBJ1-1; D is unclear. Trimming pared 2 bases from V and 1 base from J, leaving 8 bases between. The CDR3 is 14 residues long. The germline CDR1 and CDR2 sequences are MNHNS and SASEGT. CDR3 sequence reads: CASSELVENTEAFF. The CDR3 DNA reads TGTGCCAGCAGTGAATTGGTTGAGAACACTGAAGCTTTCTTT.

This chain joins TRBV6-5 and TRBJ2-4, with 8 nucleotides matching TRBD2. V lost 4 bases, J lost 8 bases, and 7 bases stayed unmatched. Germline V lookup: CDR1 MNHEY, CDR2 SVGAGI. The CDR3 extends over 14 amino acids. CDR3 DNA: TGTGCCAGCAGTTCCAGCGGGAGTGGGGACATTCAGTACTTC. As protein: CASSSSGSGDIQYF.

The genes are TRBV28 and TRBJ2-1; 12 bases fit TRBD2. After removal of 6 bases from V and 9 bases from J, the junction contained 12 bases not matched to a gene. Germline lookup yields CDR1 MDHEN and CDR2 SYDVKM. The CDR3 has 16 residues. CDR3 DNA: TGTGCCAGCAGCCCCGGTCTAGCGGGAGGGTACGGTGAGCAGTTCTTC. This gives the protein CASSPGLAGGYGEQFF.

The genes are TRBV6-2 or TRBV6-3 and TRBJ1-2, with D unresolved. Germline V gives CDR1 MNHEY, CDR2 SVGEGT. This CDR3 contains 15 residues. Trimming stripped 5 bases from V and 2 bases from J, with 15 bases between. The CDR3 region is CASSPWVRSNYGYTF. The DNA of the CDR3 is TGTGCCAGCAGTCCCTGGGTTAGATCCAACTATGGCTACACCTTC.

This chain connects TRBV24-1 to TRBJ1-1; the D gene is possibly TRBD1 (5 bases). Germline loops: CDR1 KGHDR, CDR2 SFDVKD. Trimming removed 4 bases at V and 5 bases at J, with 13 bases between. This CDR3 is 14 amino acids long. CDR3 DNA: TGTGCCACCAGTGACGCTGACAGAGGGACTGAAGCTTTCTTT. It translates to CATSDADRGTEAFF.

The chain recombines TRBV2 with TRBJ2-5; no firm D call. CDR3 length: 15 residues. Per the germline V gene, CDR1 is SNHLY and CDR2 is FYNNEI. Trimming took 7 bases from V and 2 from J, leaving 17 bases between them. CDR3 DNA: TGTGCCAGCAACCCGACACGGCTAGGTCAAGAGACCCAGTACTTC. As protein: CASNPTRLGQETQYF.

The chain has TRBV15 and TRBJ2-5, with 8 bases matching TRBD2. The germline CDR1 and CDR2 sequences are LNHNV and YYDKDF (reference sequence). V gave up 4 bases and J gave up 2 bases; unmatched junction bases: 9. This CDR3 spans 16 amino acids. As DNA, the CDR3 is TGTGCCACCAGCACCTACCCTAGCGGGCGACAAGAGACCCAGTACTTC. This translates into CATSTYPSGRQETQYF.

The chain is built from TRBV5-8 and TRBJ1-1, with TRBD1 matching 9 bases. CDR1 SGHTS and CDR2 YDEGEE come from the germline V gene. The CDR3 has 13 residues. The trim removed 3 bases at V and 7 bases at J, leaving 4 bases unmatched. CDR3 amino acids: CASSSRQGGEAFF. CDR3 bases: TGTGCCAGCAGCTCAAGACAGGGGGGTGAAGCTTTCTTT.